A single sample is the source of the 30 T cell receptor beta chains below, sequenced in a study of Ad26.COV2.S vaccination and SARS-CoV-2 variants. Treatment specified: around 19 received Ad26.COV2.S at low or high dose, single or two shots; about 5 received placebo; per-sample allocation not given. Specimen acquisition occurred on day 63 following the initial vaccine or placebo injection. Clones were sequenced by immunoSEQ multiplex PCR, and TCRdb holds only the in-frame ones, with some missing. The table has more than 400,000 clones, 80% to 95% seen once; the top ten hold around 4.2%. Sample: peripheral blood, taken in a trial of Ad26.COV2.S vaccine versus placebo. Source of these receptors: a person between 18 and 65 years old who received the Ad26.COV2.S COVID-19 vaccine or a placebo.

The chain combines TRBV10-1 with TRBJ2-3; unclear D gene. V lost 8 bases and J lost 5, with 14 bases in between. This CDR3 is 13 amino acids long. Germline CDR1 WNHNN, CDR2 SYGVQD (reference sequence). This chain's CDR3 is CASPGPGRDTQYF. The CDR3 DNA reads TGCGCCAGCCCAGGACCAGGCCGAGATACGCAGTATTTT.

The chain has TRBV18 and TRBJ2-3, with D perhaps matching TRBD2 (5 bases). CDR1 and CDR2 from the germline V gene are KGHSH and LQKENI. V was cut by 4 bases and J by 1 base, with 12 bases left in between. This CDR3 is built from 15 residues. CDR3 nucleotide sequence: TGTGCCAGCTCACGAGAGCGAGGGCGCACAGATACGCAGTATTTT. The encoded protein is CASSRERGRTDTQYF.

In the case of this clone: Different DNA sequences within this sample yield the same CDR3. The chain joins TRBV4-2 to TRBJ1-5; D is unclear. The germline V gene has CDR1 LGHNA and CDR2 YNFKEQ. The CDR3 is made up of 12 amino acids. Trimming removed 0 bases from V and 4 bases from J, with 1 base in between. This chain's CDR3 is CASSQDNQPQHF. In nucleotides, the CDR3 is TGTGCCAGCAGCCAAGATAATCAGCCCCAGCATTTT.

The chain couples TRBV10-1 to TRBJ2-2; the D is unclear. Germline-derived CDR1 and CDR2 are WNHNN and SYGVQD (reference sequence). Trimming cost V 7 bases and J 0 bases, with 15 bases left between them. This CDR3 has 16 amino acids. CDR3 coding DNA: TGCGCCAGCATTAGGACGGAAGCAGCGAACACCGGGGAGCTGTTTTTT. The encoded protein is CASIRTEAANTGELFF.

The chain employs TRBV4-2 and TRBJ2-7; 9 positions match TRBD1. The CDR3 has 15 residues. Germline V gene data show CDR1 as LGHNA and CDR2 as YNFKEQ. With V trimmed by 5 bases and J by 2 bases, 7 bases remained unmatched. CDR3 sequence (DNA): TGTGCCAGCAGCTACCGGACAGGGGAAACCTACGAGCAGTACTTC. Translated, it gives CASSYRTGETYEQYF.

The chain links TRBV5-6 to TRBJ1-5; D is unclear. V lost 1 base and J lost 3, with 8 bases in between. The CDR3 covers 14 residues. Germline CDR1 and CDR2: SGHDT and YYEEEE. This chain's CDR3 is CASSLFRANQPQHF. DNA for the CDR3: TGTGCCAGCAGCTTGTTCCGGGCCAATCAGCCCCAGCATTTT.

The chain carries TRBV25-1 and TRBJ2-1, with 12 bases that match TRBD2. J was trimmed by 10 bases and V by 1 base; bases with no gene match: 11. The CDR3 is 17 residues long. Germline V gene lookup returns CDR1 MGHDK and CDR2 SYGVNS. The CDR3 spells CASSEWSSTSGSSEQFF. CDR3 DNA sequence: TGTGCCAGCAGTGAATGGTCATCGACTAGCGGGAGTAGCGAGCAGTTCTTC.

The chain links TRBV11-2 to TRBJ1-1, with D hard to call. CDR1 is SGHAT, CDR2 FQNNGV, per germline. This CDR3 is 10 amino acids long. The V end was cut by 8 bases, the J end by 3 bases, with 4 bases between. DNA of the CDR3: TGTGCCAGCTCCGACACTGAAGCTTTCTTT. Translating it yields CASSDTEAFF.

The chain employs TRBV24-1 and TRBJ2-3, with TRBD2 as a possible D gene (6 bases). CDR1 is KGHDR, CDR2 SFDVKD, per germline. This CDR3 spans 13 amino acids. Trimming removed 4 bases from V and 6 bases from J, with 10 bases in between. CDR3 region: CATSDYGRDTQYF. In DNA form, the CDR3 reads TGTGCCACCAGTGACTATGGGAGGGATACGCAGTATTTT.

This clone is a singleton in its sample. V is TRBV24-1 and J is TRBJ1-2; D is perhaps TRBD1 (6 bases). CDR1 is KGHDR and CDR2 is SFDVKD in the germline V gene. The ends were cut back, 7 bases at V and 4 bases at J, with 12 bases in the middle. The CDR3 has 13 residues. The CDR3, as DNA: TGTGCCACCAGCGGGGGCTTCGGCTATGGCTACACCTTC. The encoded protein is CATSGGFGYGYTF.

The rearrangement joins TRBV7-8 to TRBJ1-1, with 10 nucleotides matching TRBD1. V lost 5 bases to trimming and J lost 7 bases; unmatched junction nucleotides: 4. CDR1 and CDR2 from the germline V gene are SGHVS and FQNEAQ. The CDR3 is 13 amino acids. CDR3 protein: CASSRTGGYEAFF. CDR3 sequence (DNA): TGTGCCAGCAGCAGGACAGGGGGGTATGAAGCTTTCTTT.

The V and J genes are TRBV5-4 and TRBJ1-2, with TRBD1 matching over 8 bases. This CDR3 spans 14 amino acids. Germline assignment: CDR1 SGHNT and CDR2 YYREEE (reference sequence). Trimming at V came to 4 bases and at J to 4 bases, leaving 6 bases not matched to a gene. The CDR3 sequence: CASSHPGQAYGYTF. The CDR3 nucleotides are TGTGCCAGCAGCCATCCGGGACAGGCCTATGGCTACACCTTC.

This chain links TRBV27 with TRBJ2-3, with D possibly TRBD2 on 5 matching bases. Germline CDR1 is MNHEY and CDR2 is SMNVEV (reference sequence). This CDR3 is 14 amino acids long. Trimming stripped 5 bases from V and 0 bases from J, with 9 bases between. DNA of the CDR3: TGTGCCAGCAGTCCAAGGACTAGCACAGATACGCAGTATTTT. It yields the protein CASSPRTSTDTQYF.

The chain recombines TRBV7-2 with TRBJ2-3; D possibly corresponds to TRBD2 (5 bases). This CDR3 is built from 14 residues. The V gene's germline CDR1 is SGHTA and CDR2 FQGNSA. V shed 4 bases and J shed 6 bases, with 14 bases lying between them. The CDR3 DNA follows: TGTGCCAGCAGCTCCGGCCACTCTAGCGATACGCAGTATTTT. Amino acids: CASSSGHSSDTQYF. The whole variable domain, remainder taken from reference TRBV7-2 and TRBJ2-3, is GAGVSQSPSNKVTEKGKDVELRCDPISGHTALYWYRQSLGQGLEFLIYFQGNSAPDKSGLPSDRFSAERTGGSVSTLTIQRTQQEDSAVYLCASSSGHSSDTQYFGPGTRLTVL.

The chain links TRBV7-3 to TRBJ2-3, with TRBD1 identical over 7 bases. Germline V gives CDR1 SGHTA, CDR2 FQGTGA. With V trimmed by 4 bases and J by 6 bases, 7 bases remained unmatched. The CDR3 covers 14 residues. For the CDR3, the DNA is TGTGCCAGCAGCTCCGAACAGGGGATGGATACGCAGTATTTT. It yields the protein CASSSEQGMDTQYF.

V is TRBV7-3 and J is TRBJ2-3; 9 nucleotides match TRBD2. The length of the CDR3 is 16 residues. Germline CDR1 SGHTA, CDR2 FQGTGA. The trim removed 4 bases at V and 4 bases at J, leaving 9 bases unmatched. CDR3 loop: CASSSRSGSGSDTQYF. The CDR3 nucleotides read TGTGCCAGCAGCTCCCGTAGCGGGAGCGGGTCAGATACGCAGTATTTT.

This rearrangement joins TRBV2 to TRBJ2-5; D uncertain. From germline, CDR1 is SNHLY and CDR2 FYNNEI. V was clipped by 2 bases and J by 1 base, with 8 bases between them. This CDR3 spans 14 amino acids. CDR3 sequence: CASSEMASQETQYF. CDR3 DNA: TGTGCCAGCAGTGAAATGGCGAGCCAAGAGACCCAGTACTTC.

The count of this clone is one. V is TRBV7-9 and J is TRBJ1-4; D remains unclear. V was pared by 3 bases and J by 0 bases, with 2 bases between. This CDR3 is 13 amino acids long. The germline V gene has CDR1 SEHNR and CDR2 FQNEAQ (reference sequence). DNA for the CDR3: TGTGCCAGCAGCTTTGCAACTAATGAAAAACTGTTTTTT. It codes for CASSFATNEKLFF.

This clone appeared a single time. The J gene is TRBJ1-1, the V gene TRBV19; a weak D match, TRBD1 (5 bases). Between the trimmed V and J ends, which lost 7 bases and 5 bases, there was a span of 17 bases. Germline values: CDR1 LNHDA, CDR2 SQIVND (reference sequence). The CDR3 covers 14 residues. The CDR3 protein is CASKFSGSGTEAFF. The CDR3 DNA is TGTGCCAGTAAATTTTCAGGGTCGGGAACTGAAGCTTTCTTT.

CDR3 amino acids: CASSLGASGRNTGELFF. Here the CDR3 DNA reads TGTGCCAGCAGCTTAGGTGCTAGCGGGAGGAACACCGGGGAGCTGTTTTTT. V usage is TRBV7-2 and J usage is TRBJ2-2; 10 nucleotides agree with TRBD2. Germline V CDR1 and CDR2: SGHTA, FQGNSA. The V gene end was trimmed by 1 base and the J gene end by 1 base; junction bases not matched to a gene: 3. The length of the CDR3 is 17 residues.

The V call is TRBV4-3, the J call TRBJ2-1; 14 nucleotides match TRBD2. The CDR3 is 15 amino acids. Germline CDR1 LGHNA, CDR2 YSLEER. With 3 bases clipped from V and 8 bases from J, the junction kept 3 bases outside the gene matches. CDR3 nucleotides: TGCGCCAGCAGCCAGGGACTAGCGGGAGAAGATGAGCAGTTCTTC. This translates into CASSQGLAGEDEQFF.

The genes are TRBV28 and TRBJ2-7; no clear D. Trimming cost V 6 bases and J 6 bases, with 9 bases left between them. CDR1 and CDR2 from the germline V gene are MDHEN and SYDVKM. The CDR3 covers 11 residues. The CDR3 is CASSPPGEQYF. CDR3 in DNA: TGTGCCAGCAGCCCACCTGGCGAGCAGTACTTC.

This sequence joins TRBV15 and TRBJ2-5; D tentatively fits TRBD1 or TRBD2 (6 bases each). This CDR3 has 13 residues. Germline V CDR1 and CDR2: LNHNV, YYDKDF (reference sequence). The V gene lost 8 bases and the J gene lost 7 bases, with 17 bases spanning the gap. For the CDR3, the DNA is TGTGCCACCGCTCCGGGGGCTTCCGGGACCCAGTACTTC. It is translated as CATAPGASGTQYF.

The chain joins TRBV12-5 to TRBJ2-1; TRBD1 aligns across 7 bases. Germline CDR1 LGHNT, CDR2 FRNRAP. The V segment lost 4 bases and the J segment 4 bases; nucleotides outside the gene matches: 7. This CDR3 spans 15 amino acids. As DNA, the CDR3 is TGTGCTAGTGGTTCCTATGACAGGGAATACAATGAGCAGTTCTTC. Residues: CASGSYDREYNEQFF.

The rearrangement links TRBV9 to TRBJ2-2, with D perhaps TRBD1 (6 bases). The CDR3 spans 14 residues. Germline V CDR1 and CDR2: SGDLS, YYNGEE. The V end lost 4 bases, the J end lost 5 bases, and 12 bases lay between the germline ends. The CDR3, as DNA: TGTGCCAGCAGCTCCGGGACACGGACCGGGGAGCTGTTTTTT. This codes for CASSSGTRTGELFF.

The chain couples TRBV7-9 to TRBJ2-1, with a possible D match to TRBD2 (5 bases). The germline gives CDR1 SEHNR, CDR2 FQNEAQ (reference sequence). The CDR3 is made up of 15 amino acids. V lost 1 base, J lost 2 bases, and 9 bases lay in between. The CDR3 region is CASSLVLVTYNEQFF. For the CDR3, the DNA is TGTGCCAGCAGCTTAGTACTAGTTACCTACAATGAGCAGTTCTTC.

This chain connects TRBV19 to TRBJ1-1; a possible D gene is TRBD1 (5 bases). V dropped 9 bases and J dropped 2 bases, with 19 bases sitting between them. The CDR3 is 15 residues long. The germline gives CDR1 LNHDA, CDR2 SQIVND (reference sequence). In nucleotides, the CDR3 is TGTGCCAGCTTCTCCAGGGAGCCCCTAAACACTGAAGCTTTCTTT. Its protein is CASFSREPLNTEAFF.

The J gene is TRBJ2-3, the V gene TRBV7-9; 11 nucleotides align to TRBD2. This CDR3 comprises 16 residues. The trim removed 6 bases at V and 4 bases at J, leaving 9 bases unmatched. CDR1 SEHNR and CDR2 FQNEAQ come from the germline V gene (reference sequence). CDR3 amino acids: CASSQTSGRRADTQYF. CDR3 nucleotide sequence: TGTGCCAGCAGTCAAACTAGCGGGAGACGGGCAGATACGCAGTATTTT.

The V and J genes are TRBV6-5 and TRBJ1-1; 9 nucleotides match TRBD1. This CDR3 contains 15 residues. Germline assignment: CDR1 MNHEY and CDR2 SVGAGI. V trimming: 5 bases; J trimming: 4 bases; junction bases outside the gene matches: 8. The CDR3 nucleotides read TGTGCCAGCAGTCCCGGGACAGGGAGGGGCACTGAAGCTTTCTTT. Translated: CASSPGTGRGTEAFF.

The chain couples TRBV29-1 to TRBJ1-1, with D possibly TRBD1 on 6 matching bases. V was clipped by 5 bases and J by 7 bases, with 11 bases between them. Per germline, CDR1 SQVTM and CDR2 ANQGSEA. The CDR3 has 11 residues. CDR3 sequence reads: CSVTGRDEAFF. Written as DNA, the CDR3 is TGCAGCGTTACAGGGAGGGATGAAGCTTTCTTT.